The rows below give T cell receptor beta chains drawn from one sample of a study of blood T cell repertoires in COVID-19. Profiled with immunoSEQ multiplex PCR; TCRdb holds only in-frame clones, not every one. The profile covers about 240,000 clones, with roughly 90% appearing a single time and approximately 2.4% taken by the ten largest. Material for sequencing was PBMCs or T cells enriched from blood (not recorded which). The receptor source for this set is a woman aged 25 to 45 with acute COVID-19. The CDR3 runs from the conserved cysteine through the conserved F or W. Each record gives: J gene, clone size, V gene, CDR3 length, D gene, CDR3 protein, CDR3 DNA. D genes are given only for firm matches. Not all rows give a size; the values are once, few, many and, for expanded clones, a class.

j_gene: TRBJ1-1
abundance: NA
v_gene: TRBV5-1
len: 15
d_gene: TRBD1
CDR3aa: CASSLTGQVAAEAFF
CDR3nt: TGCGCCAGCAGCTTGACGGGACAGGTGGCAGCCGAAGCTTTCTTT

j_gene: TRBJ2-3
abundance: NA
v_gene: TRBV5-6
len: 14
d_gene: NA
CDR3aa: CASSLLGAEDTQYF
CDR3nt: TGTGCCAGCAGCCTCCTGGGGGCGGAGGATACGCAGTATTTT

j_gene: TRBJ1-5
abundance: NA
v_gene: TRBV7-9
len: 17
d_gene: NA
CDR3aa: CASSLARPEGSNQPQHF
CDR3nt: TGTGCCAGCAGCTTAGCGAGGCCAGAAGGAAGCAATCAGCCCCAGCATTTT

j_gene: TRBJ1-1
abundance: NA
v_gene: TRBV7-9
len: 13
d_gene: TRBD1
CDR3aa: CASKLSQGSEAFF
CDR3nt: TGTGCCAGCAAATTATCACAGGGGTCTGAAGCTTTCTTT

j_gene: TRBJ2-1
abundance: NA
v_gene: TRBV7-2
len: 11
d_gene: TRBD2
CDR3aa: CATLAGNEQFF
CDR3nt: TGTGCCACACTAGCGGGCAATGAGCAGTTCTTC

j_gene: TRBJ1-6
abundance: NA
v_gene: TRBV7-8
len: 12
d_gene: NA
CDR3aa: CASSLVLSPLHF
CDR3nt: TGTGCCAGCAGCTTAGTTCTCTCACCCCTCCACTTT

j_gene: TRBJ1-2
abundance: NA
v_gene: TRBV5-6
len: 14
d_gene: NA
CDR3aa: CASGAGTSLYGYTF
CDR3nt: TGTGCCAGCGGGGCAGGTACATCCCTCTATGGCTACACCTTC

j_gene: TRBJ2-7
abundance: NA
v_gene: TRBV29-1
len: 13
d_gene: NA
CDR3aa: CSVEGQVPYEQYF
CDR3nt: TGCAGCGTTGAGGGGCAGGTTCCTTACGAGCAGTACTTC

j_gene: TRBJ2-5
abundance: NA
v_gene: TRBV5-4
len: 18
d_gene: TRBD2
CDR3aa: CASSLDLGLAGGKETQYF
CDR3nt: TGTGCCAGCAGCTTGGACCTCGGACTAGCGGGGGGCAAAGAGACCCAGTACTTC

j_gene: TRBJ2-5
abundance: NA
v_gene: TRBV10-1
len: 13
d_gene: NA
CDR3aa: CASSGGKQETQYF
CDR3nt: TGCGCCAGCAGCGGTGGTAAGCAAGAGACCCAGTACTTC

j_gene: TRBJ2-7
abundance: NA
v_gene: TRBV5-6
len: 16
d_gene: TRBD2
CDR3aa: CASSPTGRGSSYEQYF
CDR3nt: TGTGCCAGCAGCCCGACGGGGAGGGGTTCGTCCTACGAGCAGTACTTC

j_gene: TRBJ2-2
abundance: once
v_gene: TRBV18
len: 15
d_gene: NA
CDR3aa: CASSPLEGNTGELFF
CDR3nt: TGTGCCAGCTCACCCCTTGAGGGAAACACCGGGGAGCTGTTTTTT

j_gene: TRBJ1-5
abundance: NA
v_gene: TRBV10-3
len: 13
d_gene: NA
CDR3aa: CAIKPGQDQPQHF
CDR3nt: TGTGCCATCAAACCGGGACAAGATCAGCCCCAGCATTTT

j_gene: TRBJ1-2
abundance: NA
v_gene: TRBV29-1
len: 15
d_gene: NA
CDR3aa: CSVEGTPGDVYGYTF
CDR3nt: TGCAGCGTTGAAGGGACTCCAGGGGATGTCTATGGCTACACCTTC

j_gene: TRBJ2-7
abundance: NA
v_gene: TRBV7-2
len: 14
d_gene: NA
CDR3aa: CASSLDLGPYEQYF
CDR3nt: TGTGCCAGCAGCTTAGATCTGGGCCCCTACGAGCAGTACTTC

j_gene: TRBJ2-5
abundance: NA
v_gene: TRBV29-1
len: 16
d_gene: NA
CDR3aa: CSGDDRSGFGDWTQYF
CDR3nt: TGCAGCGGTGACGACCGGAGCGGGTTTGGCGATTGGACCCAGTACTTC

j_gene: TRBJ1-6
abundance: NA
v_gene: TRBV7-9
len: 14
d_gene: NA
CDR3aa: CASSRDTEGGTLHF
CDR3nt: TGTGCCAGCAGCAGAGACACCGAGGGCGGGACCCTCCACTTT

j_gene: TRBJ1-2
abundance: few
v_gene: TRBV13
len: 13
d_gene: TRBD1
CDR3aa: CASSPQGAHGYTF
CDR3nt: TGTGCCAGCAGCCCCCAGGGGGCTCATGGCTACACCTTC

j_gene: TRBJ1-3
abundance: once
v_gene: TRBV5-1
len: 16
d_gene: NA
CDR3aa: CASSSGTRSSGNTIYF
CDR3nt: TGCGCCAGCAGCTCCGGGACAAGAAGCTCTGGAAACACCATATATTTT

j_gene: TRBJ1-4
abundance: NA
v_gene: TRBV7-9
len: 16
d_gene: NA
CDR3aa: CASSPGHGATNEKLFF
CDR3nt: TGTGCCAGCAGCCCCGGACACGGTGCAACTAATGAAAAACTGTTTTTT

j_gene: TRBJ2-3
abundance: NA
v_gene: TRBV7-8
len: 14
d_gene: TRBD1
CDR3aa: CASSLGDSLGAQYF
CDR3nt: TGTGCCAGCAGCTTAGGGGACAGCTTAGGGGCGCAGTATTTT

j_gene: TRBJ2-3
abundance: NA
v_gene: TRBV5-8
len: 13
d_gene: TRBD2
CDR3aa: CASSSGGADTQYF
CDR3nt: TGTGCCAGCAGCTCGGGGGGGGCAGATACGCAGTATTTT

j_gene: TRBJ2-3
abundance: few
v_gene: TRBV5-1
len: 14
d_gene: NA
CDR3aa: CASSRAEGVDTQYF
CDR3nt: TGCGCCAGCAGCCGGGCCGAAGGGGTAGATACGCAGTATTTT

j_gene: TRBJ1-2
abundance: NA
v_gene: TRBV4-1
len: 12
d_gene: NA
CDR3aa: CASSAGGRGYTF
CDR3nt: TGCGCCAGCAGTGCCGGGGGGCGCGGCTACACCTTC

j_gene: TRBJ1-1
abundance: NA
v_gene: TRBV5-4
len: 14
d_gene: NA
CDR3aa: CASSLEGSDAEAFF
CDR3nt: TGTGCCAGCAGCTTGGAGGGGTCGGATGCGGAAGCTTTCTTT

j_gene: TRBJ1-3
abundance: NA
v_gene: TRBV14
len: 14
d_gene: NA
CDR3aa: CASSYHRGGNTIYF
CDR3nt: TGTGCCAGCAGCTATCATCGGGGGGGAAACACCATATATTTT

j_gene: TRBJ1-2
abundance: NA
v_gene: TRBV5-1
len: 13
d_gene: NA
CDR3aa: CASSLLGDYGYTF
CDR3nt: TGCGCCAGCAGCTTGCTCGGGGACTATGGCTACACCTTC

j_gene: TRBJ2-3
abundance: NA
v_gene: TRBV20-1
len: 16
d_gene: NA
CDR3aa: CSASKAASSSTDTQYF
CDR3nt: TGCAGTGCTAGTAAGGCGGCTTCCTCTAGCACAGATACGCAGTATTTT

j_gene: TRBJ1-6
abundance: NA
v_gene: TRBV12-3/TRBV12-4
len: 13
d_gene: TRBD1
CDR3aa: CASSTGGNSPLHF
CDR3nt: TGTGCCAGCAGTACAGGGGGTAATTCACCCCTCCACTTT

j_gene: TRBJ2-7
abundance: NA
v_gene: TRBV4-3
len: 13
d_gene: NA
CDR3aa: CASSQDRSYEQYF
CDR3nt: TGCGCCAGCAGCCAAGACCGTTCCTACGAGCAGTACTTC

j_gene: TRBJ1-5
abundance: NA
v_gene: TRBV5-6
len: 13
d_gene: NA
CDR3aa: CASSLGFSQPQHF
CDR3nt: TGTGCCAGCAGCTTGGGCTTTAGTCAGCCCCAGCATTTT

j_gene: TRBJ1-6
abundance: once
v_gene: TRBV6-5
len: 13
d_gene: TRBD1
CDR3aa: CASRTGGDSPLHF
CDR3nt: TGTGCCAGCAGGACAGGGGGCGATTCACCCCTCCACTTT

j_gene: TRBJ1-5
abundance: NA
v_gene: TRBV19
len: 16
d_gene: NA
CDR3aa: CASNTRGAENNQPQHF
CDR3nt: TGTGCCAGTAACACCCGGGGGGCAGAAAACAATCAGCCCCAGCATTTT

j_gene: TRBJ2-7
abundance: NA
v_gene: TRBV30
len: 15
d_gene: NA
CDR3aa: CAWSEQDLSSYEQYF
CDR3nt: TGTGCCTGGAGTGAACAGGATTTGAGCTCCTACGAGCAGTACTTC

j_gene: TRBJ1-5
abundance: NA
v_gene: TRBV6-2/TRBV6-3
len: 17
d_gene: TRBD1
CDR3aa: CASSSPGTGGWNQPQHF
CDR3nt: TGTGCCAGCAGTTCGCCGGGCACAGGGGGCTGGAATCAGCCCCAGCATTTT

j_gene: TRBJ1-5
abundance: once
v_gene: TRBV4-1
len: 14
d_gene: NA
CDR3aa: CASSHPVSNQPQHF
CDR3nt: TGCGCCAGCAGCCACCCCGTGTCTAATCAGCCCCAGCATTTT

j_gene: TRBJ1-2
abundance: NA
v_gene: TRBV7-2
len: 16
d_gene: NA
CDR3aa: CASSPGRGGINYGYTF
CDR3nt: TGTGCCAGCAGCCCGGGGAGAGGCGGGATCAACTATGGCTACACCTTC

j_gene: TRBJ2-5
abundance: once
v_gene: TRBV18
len: 16
d_gene: TRBD2
CDR3aa: CASSERPGGSQETQYF
CDR3nt: TGTGCCAGCTCAGAGAGGCCGGGGGGGTCTCAAGAGACCCAGTACTTC

j_gene: TRBJ1-2
abundance: NA
v_gene: TRBV7-2
len: 13
d_gene: TRBD1
CDR3aa: CASSGTGSYGYTF
CDR3nt: TGTGCCAGCAGCGGGACAGGGAGCTATGGCTACACCTTC

j_gene: TRBJ1-1
abundance: NA
v_gene: TRBV19
len: 14
d_gene: NA
CDR3aa: CASRGNRVWAEAFF
CDR3nt: TGTGCCAGTAGGGGAAACAGGGTGTGGGCTGAAGCTTTCTTT

j_gene: TRBJ1-4
abundance: NA
v_gene: TRBV10-3
len: 17
d_gene: NA
CDR3aa: CAISDPVPTGTNEKLFF
CDR3nt: TGTGCCATCAGTGACCCCGTCCCCACGGGGACTAATGAAAAACTGTTTTTT

j_gene: TRBJ2-7
abundance: NA
v_gene: TRBV5-6
len: 14
d_gene: TRBD1
CDR3aa: CASSSGQGWYEQYF
CDR3nt: TGTGCCAGCAGCTCAGGACAGGGTTGGTACGAGCAGTACTTC

j_gene: TRBJ2-2
abundance: NA
v_gene: TRBV30
len: 12
d_gene: NA
CDR3aa: CAWDRGSGELFF
CDR3nt: TGTGCCTGGGACCGGGGGTCCGGGGAGCTGTTTTTT

j_gene: TRBJ1-5
abundance: NA
v_gene: TRBV2
len: 16
d_gene: TRBD1
CDR3aa: CAVSRDSKYSNQPQHF
CDR3nt: TGTGCCGTAAGCCGGGACAGCAAATATAGCAATCAGCCCCAGCATTTT

j_gene: TRBJ1-1
abundance: NA
v_gene: TRBV3-1/TRBV3-2
len: 13
d_gene: NA
CDR3aa: CASSQDATAQAFF
CDR3nt: TGTGCCAGCAGCCAAGACGCTACCGCACAAGCTTTCTTT